This note documents a single T cell receptor (beta chain) sequence. This clone was counted between two and nine times. Its antigen remains undetermined. Per-nucleotide qualities are absent, and no much larger clonotype sits a single base away. From each donor, a single peripheral blood sample of about 120 mL on average was drawn into heparinised tubes. A BD FACSAria II was used to sort naive, central memory, regulatory and stem cell-like memory CD4+ T cells with a panel that included CD45RO, CCR7, CD25, CD127, CD95 and CD27. All sorted populations exceeded 95% purity. Right away, PBMCs were isolated by Lymphoprep density gradient centrifugation and were stained directly, with no culture step. Samples were stained and sorted in pairs, with one healthy donor and one patient per experiment, so that batch effects were minimized. These data belong to a study of beta chain features in type 1 diabetes (dated by TCRdb to 2017 to 2018). The study in broad terms: Patients and healthy donors did not differ in mean age, gender distribution, total cell number or subset yield. Naive and central memory subsets were obtained from all 30 or so donors, but regulatory and stem cell-like memory subsets were isolated from only 8 patients and roughly eight healthy donors. Across all samples, some 110,000,000 sorted cells were examined, and cell number per subset correlated strongly with RNA yield. In the study, recently diagnosed type 1 diabetes patients and matched healthy donors were compared on the TCRB repertoires of their sorted circulating CD4+ T cell subsets.

The High Capacity cDNA Reverse Transcription Kit was used to reverse transcribe all of the isolated RNA, meaning that expressed TCRB transcripts were what got sequenced. Naive, central memory and regulatory T cell samples underwent deep immunoSEQ sequencing, averaging about 3.57 million total reads per sample. Sorted cells were lysed in RLT buffer, and RNA was extracted using DNase-treated RNeasy Micro or Mini kits according to cell number. To prevent cross-contamination, each cell subset was processed individually, whereas patient and healthy donor samples were processed jointly. TCRB sequences were amplified from cDNA with the immunoSEQ multiplex PCR, producing 87-bp fragments spanning the CDR3 region. Sequencing of the amplicons was performed on the Illumina HiSeq platform. For the original study's pipeline: Synthetic template baselines were used to correct PCR bias computationally, reads within Hamming distance 2 were collapsed together, and singletons that could not be merged were discarded. Reads were aligned against IMGT so that V, D and J genes, CDR3 length and insertions or deletions at six rearrangement sites could be assigned. Within each subset, clonotype counts were normalized to the number of sorted cells before true diversity and Gini coefficients were calculated with the tcR R package. The overlap coefficient, calculated on TCRB nucleotide sequences, was used to quantify repertoire sharing. This immuneACCESS table, as held by TCRdb, lists in-frame sequences with V and J called but not all clones. Of the missing ones, under half trace to an unresolved V gene in checked studies; the others have no known cause. V, J and clone size are those of that table, while D and trimming were read from the DNA. A total of around 340,000 clones appear in this sample, around 8% of them only once. Of the sample, under 0.5% falls within the top ten clones.

General conclusions and limits of the study: Naive, central memory and regulatory TCRB repertoires appeared to be more alike among patients than among healthy donors. Fewer insertions and more nucleotide deletions at VDJ recombination sites were observed in patients with type 1 diabetes, implying thymic rearrangement abnormalities. In all four CD4+ subsets, TCRB CDR3 length was moderately but significantly shorter in type 1 diabetes patients. PCR might favor shorter templates, but patient and control samples were amplified and corrected together, so any skew would affect both groups equally. Because the HLA sub-analyses included only small numbers of individuals, any influence of HLA type on TCRB rearrangement was left unresolved. Because cDNA was sequenced instead of genomic DNA, activated cells with high expression could be over-represented, although the groups did not differ in activation or CD3 levels.

This clonotype originated in a young woman in good health. The material sequenced was central memory CD4+ T cells from blood.

The DNA sequence is given as TGTGCCAGTAGTGGTTCCGGACTAGCGGGAGGCGAGCAGTACTTC. Translated, it reads CASSGSGLAGGEQYF. This receptor chain uses TRBV19 and TRBJ2-7; 14 middle bases align to TRBD2. According to the germline V gene (reference sequence), CDR1 reads LNHDA and CDR2 reads SQIVND. From the cysteine up to the phenylalanine, the CDR3 has a length of 15 residues. Solely the CDR3 DNA is kept, with 45 bases framed from the first base. Unmatched junction bases come to 6, with V trimmed by 5 bases and J by 6 bases.